This is a list of T cell receptor beta chains from one sample in a study of quantifying T cell responses using KT2 cells. MiXCR, run by TCRdb on the UMI-ligation and nested PCR reads, gives a single entry per CDR3 protein. The sample contains tens of thousands of distinct CDR3 sequences, 7.3% of which appear only once. Material for sequencing was PBMCs spiked with cells of the T cell clone KT2. All receptors come from a human donor. Both conserved end residues are part of each CDR3. The order of the fields is J gene, clone size, D gene, V gene, CDR3 protein, CDR3 DNA. A D gene is named only where the DNA matches it firmly. The listing skips clone size in some rows; elsewhere it reads once, few, many or a size class.

TRBJ1-1	NA	TRBD1	TRBV6-2/TRBV6-3	CASSAAGQMNTEAFF	TGTGCCAGCAGTGCGGCGGGACAGATGAACACTGAAGCTTTCTTT
TRBJ2-7	many	TRBD2	TRBV6-1	CASSDHGGIYEQYF	TGTGCCAGCAGTGACCACGGGGGGATCTACGAGCAGTACTTC
TRBJ2-1	many	NA	TRBV29-1	CSVDFLLAGRISYNEQFF	TGCAGCGTTGATTTCCTCCTAGCCGGACGAATCTCCTACAATGAGCAGTTCTTC
TRBJ2-1	few	NA	TRBV27	CASGSFRDNEQFF	TGTGCCAGCGGATCCTTTAGGGACAATGAGCAGTTCTTC
TRBJ1-5	many	NA	TRBV2	CASSGESQPQHF	TGTGCCAGCAGTGGTGAGAGCCAGCCCCAGCATTTT
TRBJ1-1	many	NA	TRBV5-6	CASSFSLTEAFF	TGTGCCAGCAGCTTTTCTCTCACTGAAGCTTTCTTT
TRBJ2-1	many	TRBD1	TRBV20-1	CSARGDRGTYNEQFF	TGCAGTGCTAGAGGGGACAGGGGAACCTACAATGAGCAGTTCTTC
TRBJ1-6	NA	TRBD1	TRBV6-6	CASRPGQGDNSPLHF	TGTGCCAGCAGACCGGGACAGGGTGATAATTCACCCCTCCACTTT
TRBJ2-1	few	NA	TRBV7-9	CASSLAVGNNEQFF	TGTGCCAGCAGCTTAGCGGTTGGCAACAATGAGCAGTTCTTC
TRBJ1-5	many	NA	TRBV7-9	CASSLDWSSNQPQHF	TGTGCCAGCAGCTTAGATTGGAGCTCGAATCAGCCCCAGCATTTT
TRBJ2-7	many	NA	TRBV4-3	CASSQDVGYEQYF	TGCGCCAGCAGCCAAGATGTCGGCTACGAGCAGTACTTC
TRBJ2-3	few	TRBD1	TRBV10-3	CAIGLGQSTDTQYF	TGTGCCATCGGTTTGGGACAGAGCACAGATACGCAGTATTTT
TRBJ1-5	many	NA	TRBV12-3/TRBV12-4	CASSLGWGSGNQPQHF	TGTGCCAGCAGTTTAGGTTGGGGTTCCGGCAATCAGCCCCAGCATTTT
TRBJ1-6	many	NA	TRBV9	CASSVSRSYNSPLHF	TGTGCCAGCAGCGTAAGCAGGTCCTATAATTCACCCCTCCACTTT
TRBJ2-3	NA	TRBD2	TRBV20-1	CSASSGGATDTQYF	TGCAGTGCCTCTAGCGGGGGAGCCACAGATACGCAGTATTTT
TRBJ2-1	NA	TRBD2	TRBV5-1	CASSLPRTSGNNEQFF	TGCGCCAGCAGCTTGCCCAGGACTAGCGGGAACAATGAGCAGTTCTTC
TRBJ1-6	NA	NA	TRBV7-8	CASSLGVGSPLHF	TGTGCCAGCAGCTTAGGGGTAGGGTCACCCCTCCACTTT
TRBJ1-1	NA	NA	TRBV5-4	CASSLAAGSIAEAFF	TGTGCCAGCAGCTTGGCGGCAGGGAGTATTGCTGAAGCTTTCTTT
TRBJ1-2	many	NA	TRBV7-2	CASSLNGRWGYTF	TGTGCCAGCAGCTTAAATGGGAGGTGGGGCTACACCTTC
TRBJ2-1	NA	NA	TRBV9	CASSTERYGSSYNEQFF	TGTGCCAGCAGCACCGAGCGATACGGAAGCTCCTACAATGAGCAGTTCTTC
TRBJ2-7	NA	NA	TRBV29-1	CSVFLPGPYEQYF	TGCAGCGTTTTTTTGCCGGGACCCTACGAGCAGTACTTC
TRBJ2-5	NA	NA	TRBV11-2	CASSLRTVYQETQYF	TGTGCCAGCAGCTTAAGGACAGTGTACCAAGAGACCCAGTACTTC
TRBJ2-7	few	NA	TRBV20-1	CSANLGEAYEQYF	TGCAGTGCTAACTTGGGGGAGGCCTACGAGCAGTACTTC
TRBJ1-1	many	NA	TRBV9	CASSVGRSPTEAFF	TGTGCCAGCAGCGTAGGTCGCAGCCCTACGGAAGCTTTCTTT
TRBJ2-7	many	NA	TRBV20-1	CSALDLNYPAYEQYF	TGCAGTGCCCTAGATCTGAATTACCCCGCCTACGAGCAGTACTTC
TRBJ2-3	NA	TRBD2	TRBV7-6	CASSFETSGGAHTQYF	TGTGCCAGCAGCTTCGAGACTAGCGGGGGGGCGCATACGCAGTATTTT
TRBJ2-3	many	NA	TRBV5-1	CASSFRQEPSTDTQYF	TGCGCCAGCAGCTTCCGACAGGAACCTAGCACAGATACGCAGTATTTT
TRBJ2-1	NA	NA	TRBV7-2	CASSLARLNEQFF	TGTGCCAGCAGCTTAGCCCGACTTAATGAGCAGTTCTTC
TRBJ2-5	many	TRBD1	TRBV20-1	CSALPDRGTETQYF	TGCAGTGCCCTACCGGACAGGGGTACAGAGACCCAGTACTTC
TRBJ2-7	many	NA	TRBV4-3	CASSPGPSSSYEQYF	TGCGCCAGCAGCCCCGGGCCTTCTAGCTCCTACGAGCAGTACTTC
TRBJ2-7	many	NA	TRBV3-1	CASSLLASYEQYF	TGTGCCAGCAGCCTCCTTGCCTCCTACGAGCAGTACTTC
TRBJ2-7	few	NA	TRBV11-2	CASSSLGGRTSSYEQYF	TGTGCCAGCAGTTCCCTCGGGGGCAGAACGAGCTCCTACGAGCAGTACTTC
TRBJ1-4	NA	NA	TRBV4-2	CASSQVGPSNEKLFF	TGTGCCAGCAGCCAGGTGGGACCGAGTAATGAAAAACTGTTTTTT